Listed here is a single T cell receptor (beta chain). Its specificity is unknown. This sample was taken from a study of T cell responses to AZD1222 COVID-19 vaccine. Data came from immunoSEQ multiplex PCR; TCRdb stores just in-frame clones and leaves some out. The sample records about 150,000 clones, 94% being singletons. CDR1 and CDR2 from the germline V gene are MNHEY and SVGEGT. The CDR3 loop spans 13 amino acids. Deletions cut 6 bases from V and 4 bases from J, with 11 bases between. General study points: At study baseline, merely roughly 6 AZD1222 recipients were seropositive. Spike-specific TCR repertoires showed rising breadth and depth after two AZD1222 doses. Possibly, clonal diversity was underestimated; donors were largely white British and included more females.

The genes are TRBV6-2 or TRBV6-3 and TRBJ2-3, with D tentatively TRBD1 (7 bases). Sample: peripheral blood, taken on day 0 of AZD1222 vaccination. The clonotype originates from an adult in good health. The CDR3: CASSQGGADTQYF. In DNA form, the CDR3 reads TGTGCCAGCAGCCAGGGGGGCGCAGATACGCAGTATTTT.